This TCR beta chain was captured by sequencing in a study of breast tumors, draining lymph nodes, adjacent tissues. Germline V lookup: CDR1 SGDLS, CDR2 YYNGEE. The CDR3 has 16 residues. Trimming cost V 0 bases and J 0 bases; bases outside gene matches: 4. TCRdb fed the multiplex PCR reads into MiXCR, producing one record per CDR3 protein. The sample includes some 130,000 distinct CDR3 sequences, less than 20% of them seen just once. Study conclusions and caveats: Compared with lymph nodes, tumors were less diverse; compared with nontumor tissue, more.

The table lists this clonotype with many counts. Its antigen is undetermined. Breast cancer patients provided tissue from their axillary draining lymph nodes. The sequencing input was axillary lymph node tissue. This TCR came from a female donor with breast cancer. Some clones in this sample may be carry-over from other donors' samples. The chain uses TRBV9 and TRBJ2-3; 7 nucleotides align to TRBD2. This CDR3 is CASSVGASGSTDTQYF. The CDR3, as DNA: TGTGCCAGCAGCGTAGGAGCTAGCGGAAGCACAGATACGCAGTATTTT.